This TCR beta chain was profiled in a study of vaccination effects on CD4 cells after COVID-19. The CDR3 is 18 residues long. V was pared by 0 bases and J by 5 bases, with 19 bases between. Germline V gives CDR1 WNHNN, CDR2 SYGVQD (reference sequence). With the ViraFEST assay, the study expanded antigen-specific CD4+ T cells using viral peptide pools, then sequenced them. When around nine days of culture had elapsed, CD4+ T cells were isolated. Two doses of BNT162b2 or mRNA-1273 vaccine were administered to participants. Comments on this clone: What it binds is not known.

Sequencing used immunoSEQ multiplex PCR; TCRdb keeps in-frame clones, though not all of them. Found here are roughly 32,000 clones, roughly two thirds of them singletons; the top ten hold roughly 12%. The source material was CD4+ T cells from PBMCs cultured with HCoV-229E spike peptides, sampled after COVID-19 vaccination. V usage is TRBV10-1 and J usage is TRBJ2-2; a possible D gene is TRBD2 (5 bases). The receptor was derived from a human donor who received a COVID-19 vaccine. The CDR3, as DNA: TGCGCCAGCAGTGAGTCGAATCTCATGGGAGTGAGGACCGGGGAGCTGTTTTTT. The encoded protein is CASSESNLMGVRTGELFF.